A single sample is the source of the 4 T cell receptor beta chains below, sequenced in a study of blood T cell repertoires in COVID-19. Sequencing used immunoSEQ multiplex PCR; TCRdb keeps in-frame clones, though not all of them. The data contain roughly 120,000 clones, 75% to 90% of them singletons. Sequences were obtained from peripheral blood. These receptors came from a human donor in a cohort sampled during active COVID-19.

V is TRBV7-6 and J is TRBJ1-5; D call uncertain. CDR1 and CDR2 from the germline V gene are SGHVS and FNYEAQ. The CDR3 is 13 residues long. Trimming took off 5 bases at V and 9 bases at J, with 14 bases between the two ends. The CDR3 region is CASSPKAGRPQHF. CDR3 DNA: TGTGCCAGCAGCCCCAAGGCGGGTCGGCCCCAGCATTTT.

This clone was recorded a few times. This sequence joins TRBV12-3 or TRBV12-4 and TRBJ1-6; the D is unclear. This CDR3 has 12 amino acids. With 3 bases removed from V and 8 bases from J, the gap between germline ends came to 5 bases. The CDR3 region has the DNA TGTGCCAGCAGTTTCCGGGATTCACCCCTCCACTTT. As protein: CASSFRDSPLHF.

CDR3 nucleotide sequence: TGTGCCAGCAGCTTAATGGGGCCAGATAATCAGCCCCAGCATTTT. It specifies CASSLMGPDNQPQHF. The genes are TRBV7-2 and TRBJ1-5, with a possible D match to TRBD1 (5 bases). The germline V gene has CDR1 SGHTA and CDR2 FQGNSA. The V gene lost 2 bases and the J gene lost 4 bases, with 12 bases spanning the gap. The CDR3 contains 15 residues.

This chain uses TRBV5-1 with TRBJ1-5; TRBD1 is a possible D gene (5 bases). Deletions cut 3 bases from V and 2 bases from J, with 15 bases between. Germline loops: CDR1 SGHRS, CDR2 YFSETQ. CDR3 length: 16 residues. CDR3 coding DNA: TGCGCCAGCAGCTATTTCCCAGGGTTGGGCAATCAGCCCCAGCATTTT. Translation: CASSYFPGLGNQPQHF.